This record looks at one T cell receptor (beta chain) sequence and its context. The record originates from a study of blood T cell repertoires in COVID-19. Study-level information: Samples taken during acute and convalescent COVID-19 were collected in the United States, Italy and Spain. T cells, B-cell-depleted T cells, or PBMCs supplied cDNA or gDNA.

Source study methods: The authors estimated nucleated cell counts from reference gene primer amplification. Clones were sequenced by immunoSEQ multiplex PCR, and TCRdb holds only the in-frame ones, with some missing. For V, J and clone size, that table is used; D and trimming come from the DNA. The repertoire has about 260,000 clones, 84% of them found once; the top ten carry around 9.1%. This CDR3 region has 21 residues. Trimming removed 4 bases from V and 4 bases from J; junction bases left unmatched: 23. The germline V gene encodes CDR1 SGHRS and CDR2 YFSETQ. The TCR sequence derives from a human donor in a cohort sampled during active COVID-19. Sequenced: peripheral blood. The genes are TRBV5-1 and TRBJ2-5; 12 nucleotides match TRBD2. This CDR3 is CASSPFLTSGRGPKPLETQYF. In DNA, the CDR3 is TGCGCCAGCAGCCCCTTCCTGACTAGCGGGAGAGGTCCCAAACCACTAGAGACCCAGTACTTC. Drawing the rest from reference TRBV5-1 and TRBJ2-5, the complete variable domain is KAGVTQTPRYLIKTRGQQVTLSCSPISGHRSVSWYQQTPGQGLQFLFEYFSETQRNKGNFPGRFSGRQFSNSRSEMNVSTLELGDSALYLCASSPFLTSGRGPKPLETQYFGPGTRLLVL.